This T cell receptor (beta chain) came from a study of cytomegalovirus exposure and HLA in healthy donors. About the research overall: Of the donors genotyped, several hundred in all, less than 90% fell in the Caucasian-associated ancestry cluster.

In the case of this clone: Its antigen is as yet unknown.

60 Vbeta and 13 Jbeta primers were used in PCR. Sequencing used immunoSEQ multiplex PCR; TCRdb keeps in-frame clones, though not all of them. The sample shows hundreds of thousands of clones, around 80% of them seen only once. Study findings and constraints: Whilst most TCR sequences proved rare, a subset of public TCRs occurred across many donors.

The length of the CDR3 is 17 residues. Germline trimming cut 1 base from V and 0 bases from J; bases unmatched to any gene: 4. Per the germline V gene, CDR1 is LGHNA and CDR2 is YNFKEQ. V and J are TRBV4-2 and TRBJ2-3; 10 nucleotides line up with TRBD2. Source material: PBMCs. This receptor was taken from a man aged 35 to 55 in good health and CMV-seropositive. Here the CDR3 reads CASSQGTSGPSTDTQYF. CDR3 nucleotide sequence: TGTGCCAGCAGCCAAGGGACTAGCGGTCCTAGCACAGATACGCAGTATTTT.